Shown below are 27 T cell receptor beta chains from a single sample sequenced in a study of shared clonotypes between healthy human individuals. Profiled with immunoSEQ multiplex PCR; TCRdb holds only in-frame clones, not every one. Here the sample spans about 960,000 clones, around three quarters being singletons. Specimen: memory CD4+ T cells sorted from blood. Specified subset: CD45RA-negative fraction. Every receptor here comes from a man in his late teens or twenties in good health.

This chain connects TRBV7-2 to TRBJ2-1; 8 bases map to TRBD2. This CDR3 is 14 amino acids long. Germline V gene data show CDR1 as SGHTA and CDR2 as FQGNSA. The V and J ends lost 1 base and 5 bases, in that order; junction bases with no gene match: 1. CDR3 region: CASSLGTSNNEQFF. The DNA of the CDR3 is TGTGCCAGCAGCTTAGGGACTAGCAACAATGAGCAGTTCTTC.

The CDR3 loop is CASSTGSFLEQYF. The CDR3 bases are TGCGCCAGCAGCACCGGGAGTTTCCTCGAGCAGTACTTC. The chain employs TRBV5-1 and TRBJ2-7; a weak D match, TRBD2 (6 bases). The ends were cut back, 4 bases at V and 6 bases at J, with 14 bases in the middle. The CDR3 contains 13 residues. Germline assignment: CDR1 SGHRS and CDR2 YFSETQ.

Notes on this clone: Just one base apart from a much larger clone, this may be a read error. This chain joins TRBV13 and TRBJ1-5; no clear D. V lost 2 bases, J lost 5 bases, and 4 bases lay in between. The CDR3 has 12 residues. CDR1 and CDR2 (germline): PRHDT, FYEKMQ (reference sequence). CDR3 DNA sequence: TGTGCCAGCAGCTTAAGGTATCAGCCCCAGCATTTT. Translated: CASSLRYQPQHF.

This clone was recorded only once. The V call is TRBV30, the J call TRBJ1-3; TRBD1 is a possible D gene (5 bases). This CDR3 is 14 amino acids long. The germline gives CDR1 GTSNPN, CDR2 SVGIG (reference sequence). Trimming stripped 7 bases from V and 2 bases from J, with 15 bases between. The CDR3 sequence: CAFRDKGTGNTIYF. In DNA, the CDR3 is TGTGCCTTTCGCGATAAGGGGACTGGAAACACCATATATTTT.

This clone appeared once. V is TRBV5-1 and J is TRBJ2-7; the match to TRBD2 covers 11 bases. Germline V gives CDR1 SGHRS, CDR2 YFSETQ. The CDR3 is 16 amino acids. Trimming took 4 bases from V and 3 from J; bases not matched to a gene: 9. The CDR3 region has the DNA TGCGCCAGCAGCCACGCCACTAGCGGGGGCCGCTACGAGCAGTACTTC. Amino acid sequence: CASSHATSGGRYEQYF. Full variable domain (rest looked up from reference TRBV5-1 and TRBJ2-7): KAGVTQTPRYLIKTRGQQVTLSCSPISGHRSVSWYQQTPGQGLQFLFEYFSETQRNKGNFPGRFSGRQFSNSRSEMNVSTLELGDSALYLCASSHATSGGRYEQYFGPGTRLTVT.

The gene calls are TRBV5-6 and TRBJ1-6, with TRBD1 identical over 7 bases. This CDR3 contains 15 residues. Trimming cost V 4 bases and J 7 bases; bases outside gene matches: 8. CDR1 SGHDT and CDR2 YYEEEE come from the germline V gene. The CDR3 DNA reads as TGTGCCAGCAGCCGACCATGGACAGGCAATTCACCCCTCCACTTT. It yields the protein CASSRPWTGNSPLHF.

DNA for the CDR3: TGTGCCAGCAGCCCCTACCAGGGGGCCCAGTACTTC. This gives the protein CASSPYQGAQYF. V is TRBV11-1 and J is TRBJ2-5; 7 bases line up with TRBD1. The trim removed 5 bases at V and 9 bases at J, leaving 6 bases unmatched. There are 12 residues in the CDR3. The V gene's germline CDR1 is SGHAT and CDR2 FQDESV (reference sequence).

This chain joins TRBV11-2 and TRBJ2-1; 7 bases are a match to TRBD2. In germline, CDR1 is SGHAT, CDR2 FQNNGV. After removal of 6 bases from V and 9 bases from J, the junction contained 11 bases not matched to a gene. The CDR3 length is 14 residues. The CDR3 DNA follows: TGTGCCAGCAGTTCGGGGCAACCGGGAGGTGAGCAGTTCTTC. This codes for CASSSGQPGGEQFF.

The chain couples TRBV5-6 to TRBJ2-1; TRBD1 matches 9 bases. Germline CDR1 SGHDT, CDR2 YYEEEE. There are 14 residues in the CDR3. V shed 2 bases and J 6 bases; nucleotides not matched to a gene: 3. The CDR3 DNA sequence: TGTGCCAGCAGCTTTCTGGACAGGGGCAATGAGCAGTTCTTC. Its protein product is CASSFLDRGNEQFF.

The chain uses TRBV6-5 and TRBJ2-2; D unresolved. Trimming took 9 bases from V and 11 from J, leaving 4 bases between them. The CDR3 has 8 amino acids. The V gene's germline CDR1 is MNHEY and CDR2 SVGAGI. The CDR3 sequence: CARSELFF. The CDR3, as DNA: TGTGCCAGATCCGAGCTGTTTTTT.

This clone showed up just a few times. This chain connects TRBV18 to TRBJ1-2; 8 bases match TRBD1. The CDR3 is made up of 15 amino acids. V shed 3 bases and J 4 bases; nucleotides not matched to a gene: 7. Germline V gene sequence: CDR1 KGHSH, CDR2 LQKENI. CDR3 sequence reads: CASSPSTGESYGYTF. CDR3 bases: TGTGCCAGCTCACCCTCGACAGGGGAGAGCTATGGCTACACCTTC. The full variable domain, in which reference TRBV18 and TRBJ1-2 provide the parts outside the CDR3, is NAGVMQNPRHLVRRRGQEARLRCSPMKGHSHVYWYRQLPEEGLKFMVYLQKENIIDESGMPKERFSAEFPKEGPSILRIQQVVRGDSAAYFCASSPSTGESYGYTFGSGTRLTVV.

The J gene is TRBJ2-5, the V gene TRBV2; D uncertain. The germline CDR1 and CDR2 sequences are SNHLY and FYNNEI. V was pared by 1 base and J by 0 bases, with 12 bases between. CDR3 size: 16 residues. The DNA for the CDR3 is TGTGCCAGCAGTGAAGGGTGGCTGAGGTACCAAGAGACCCAGTACTTC. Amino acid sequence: CASSEGWLRYQETQYF.

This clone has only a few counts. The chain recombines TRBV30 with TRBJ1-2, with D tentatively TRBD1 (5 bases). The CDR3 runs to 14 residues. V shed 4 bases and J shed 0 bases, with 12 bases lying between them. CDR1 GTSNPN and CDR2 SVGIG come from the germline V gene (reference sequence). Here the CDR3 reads CAWNLDRSNYGYTF. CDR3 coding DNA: TGTGCCTGGAACCTAGACAGATCTAACTATGGCTACACCTTC.

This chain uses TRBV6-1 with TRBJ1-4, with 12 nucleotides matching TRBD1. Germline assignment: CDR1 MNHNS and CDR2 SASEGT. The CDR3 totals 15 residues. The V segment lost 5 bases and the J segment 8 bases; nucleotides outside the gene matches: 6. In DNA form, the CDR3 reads TGTGCCAGCAGTTTGGGACAGGGGGCGCGGGAAAAACTGTTTTTT. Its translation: CASSLGQGAREKLFF.

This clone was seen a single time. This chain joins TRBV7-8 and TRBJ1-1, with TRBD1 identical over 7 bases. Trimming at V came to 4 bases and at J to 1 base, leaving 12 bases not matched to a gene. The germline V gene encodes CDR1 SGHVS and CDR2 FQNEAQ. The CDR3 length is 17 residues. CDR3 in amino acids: CASSSPRQGGKNTEAFF. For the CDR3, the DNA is TGTGCCAGCAGCTCCCCCCGACAGGGTGGTAAGAACACTGAAGCTTTCTTT.

In nucleotides, the CDR3 is TGTGCCAGTAGTATTATGTGGGGCGGTGAAGCTTTCTTT. As protein: CASSIMWGGEAFF. The chain couples TRBV19 to TRBJ1-1, with a possible D match to TRBD1 (5 bases). V gave up 3 bases and J gave up 7 bases, with 12 bases separating them. This CDR3 comprises 13 residues. CDR1 LNHDA and CDR2 SQIVND come from the germline V gene (reference sequence). Using reference TRBV19 and TRBJ1-1 for the parts outside the CDR3, the full variable domain is DGGITQSPKYLFRKEGQNVTLSCEQNLNHDAMYWYRQDPGQGLRLIYYSQIVNDFQKGDIAEGYSVSREKKESFPLTVTSAQKNPTAFYLCASSIMWGGEAFFGQGTRLTVV.

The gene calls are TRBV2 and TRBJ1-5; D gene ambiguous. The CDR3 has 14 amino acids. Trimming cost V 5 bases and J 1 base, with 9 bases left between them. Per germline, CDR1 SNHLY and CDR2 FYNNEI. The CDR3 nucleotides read TGTGCCAGCAGTCGGGCCGAGAGCAATCAGCCCCAGCATTTT. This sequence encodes CASSRAESNQPQHF. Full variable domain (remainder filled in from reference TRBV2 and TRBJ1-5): EPEVTQTPSHQVTQMGQEVILRCVPISNHLYFYWYRQILGQKVEFLVSFYNNEISEKSEIFDDQFSVERPDGSNFTLKIRSTKLEDSAMYFCASSRAESNQPQHFGDGTRLSIL.

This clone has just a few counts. CDR3 sequence: CASSLLAGDNYEQYF. The CDR3 DNA is TGTGCCAGCAGCCTTCTTGCGGGGGACAACTACGAGCAGTACTTC. The genes are TRBV5-4 and TRBJ2-7; possibly TRBD2 for D (7 bases). The ends were cut back, 4 bases at V and 3 bases at J, with 17 bases in the middle. CDR3 length: 15 amino acids. Germline CDR1 reads SGHNT; CDR2 reads YYREEE (reference sequence).

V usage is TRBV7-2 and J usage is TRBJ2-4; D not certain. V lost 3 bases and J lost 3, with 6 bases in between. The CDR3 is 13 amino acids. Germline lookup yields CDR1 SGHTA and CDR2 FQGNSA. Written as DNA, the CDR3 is TGTGCCAGCAGCTTGGCAGGCAAAAACATTCAGTACTTC. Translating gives CASSLAGKNIQYF.

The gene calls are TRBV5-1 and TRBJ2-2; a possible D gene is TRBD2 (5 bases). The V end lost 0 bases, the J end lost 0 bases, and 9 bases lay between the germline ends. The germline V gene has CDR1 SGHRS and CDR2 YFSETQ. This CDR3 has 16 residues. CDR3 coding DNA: TGCGCCAGCAGCTTGGCCCAGCGGTCGAACACCGGGGAGCTGTTTTTT. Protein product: CASSLAQRSNTGELFF.

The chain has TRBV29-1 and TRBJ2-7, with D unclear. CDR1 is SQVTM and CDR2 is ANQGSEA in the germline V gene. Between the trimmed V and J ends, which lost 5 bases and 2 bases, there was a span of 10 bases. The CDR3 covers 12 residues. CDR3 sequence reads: CSVTDGTYEQYF. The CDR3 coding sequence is TGCAGCGTTACGGACGGAACCTACGAGCAGTACTTC.

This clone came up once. DNA of the CDR3: TGTGCCAGCAACCGGGACAGAGGAAACACTGAAGCTTTCTTT. It is translated as CASNRDRGNTEAFF. The rearrangement joins TRBV9 to TRBJ1-1; 7 positions match TRBD1. Germline CDR1 reads SGDLS; CDR2 reads YYNGEE. The trim removed 6 bases at V and 2 bases at J, leaving 7 bases unmatched. The CDR3 covers 14 residues.

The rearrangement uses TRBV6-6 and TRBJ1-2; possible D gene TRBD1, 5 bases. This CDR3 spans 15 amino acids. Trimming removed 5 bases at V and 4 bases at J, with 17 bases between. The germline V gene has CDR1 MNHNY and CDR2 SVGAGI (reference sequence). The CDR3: CASSQVLQAVYGYTF. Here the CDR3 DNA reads TGTGCCAGCAGTCAGGTCTTACAGGCAGTCTATGGCTACACCTTC.

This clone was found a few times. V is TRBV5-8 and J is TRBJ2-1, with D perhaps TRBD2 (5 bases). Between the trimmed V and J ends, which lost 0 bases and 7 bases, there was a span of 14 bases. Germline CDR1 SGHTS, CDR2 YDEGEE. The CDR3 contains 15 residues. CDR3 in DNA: TGTGCCAGCAGCTTGGGACGGAGGATGGGAAATGAGCAGTTCTTC. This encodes CASSLGRRMGNEQFF.

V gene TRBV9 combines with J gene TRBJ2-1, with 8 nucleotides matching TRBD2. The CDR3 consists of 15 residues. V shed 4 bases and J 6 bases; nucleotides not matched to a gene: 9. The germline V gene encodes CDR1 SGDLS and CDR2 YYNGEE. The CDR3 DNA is TGTGCCAGCAGCCTATCCGGGACTAGTTTCAATGAGCAGTTCTTC. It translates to CASSLSGTSFNEQFF.

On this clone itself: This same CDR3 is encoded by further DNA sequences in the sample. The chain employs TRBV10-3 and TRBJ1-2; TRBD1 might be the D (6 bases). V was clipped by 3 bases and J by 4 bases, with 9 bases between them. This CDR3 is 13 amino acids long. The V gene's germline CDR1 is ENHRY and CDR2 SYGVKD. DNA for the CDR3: TGTGCCATCAGTGACGGGGGCAGCTATGGCTACACCTTC. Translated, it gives CAISDGGSYGYTF.

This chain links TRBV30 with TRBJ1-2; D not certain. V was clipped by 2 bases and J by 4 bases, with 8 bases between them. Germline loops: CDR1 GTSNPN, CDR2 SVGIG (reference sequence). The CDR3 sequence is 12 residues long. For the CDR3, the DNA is TGTGCCTGGAGTCGTTCATCCTATGGCTACACCTTC. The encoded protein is CAWSRSSYGYTF.